The next 2 T cell receptor beta chains were all read from a single sample in a study of T cells in Graves' hyperthyroidism and ophthalmopathy. Using RNA transcripts as the source, TCR beta CDR3 regions were amplified. Primed by the HTBI set, a first-round RT-PCR was run on the TCR CDR3. TCRdb recomputed calls from the multiplex PCR reads with MiXCR, one row per CDR3 protein. The data contain about 500,000 distinct CDR3 sequences, approximately 17% of them singletons. The sequenced material came from blood. The receptors originated from a woman younger than 35 with Graves' ophthalmopathy.

The sample holds a few counts of this clonotype. The J gene is TRBJ1-2, the V gene TRBV6-1; no reliable D call. CDR3 length: 12 amino acids. The V end was cut by 4 bases, the J end by 8 bases, with 11 bases between. Germline V gives CDR1 MNHNS, CDR2 SASEGT. The CDR3 DNA reads TGTGCCAGCAGTGTGGAGGGTCCGGGCTACACCTTC. It codes for CASSVEGPGYTF.

The V gene is TRBV15, the J gene TRBJ2-5; D gene ambiguous. Trimming took off 0 bases at V and 1 base at J, with 6 bases between the two ends. The V gene's germline CDR1 is LNHNV and CDR2 YYDKDF (reference sequence). The CDR3 runs 14 residues. CDR3 region: CATSRDRTQETQYF. CDR3 in DNA: TGTGCCACCAGCAGAGATCGGACCCAAGAGACCCAGTACTTC.